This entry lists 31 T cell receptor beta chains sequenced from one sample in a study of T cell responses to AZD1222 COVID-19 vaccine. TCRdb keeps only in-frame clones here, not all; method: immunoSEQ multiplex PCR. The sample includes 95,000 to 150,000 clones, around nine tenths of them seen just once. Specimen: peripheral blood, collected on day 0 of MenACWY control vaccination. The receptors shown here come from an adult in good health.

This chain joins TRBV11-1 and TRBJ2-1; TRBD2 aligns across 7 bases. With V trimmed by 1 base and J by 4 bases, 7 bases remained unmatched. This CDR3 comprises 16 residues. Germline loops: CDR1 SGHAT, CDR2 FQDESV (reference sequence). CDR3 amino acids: CASSLGASGSYNEQFF. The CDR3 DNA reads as TGTGCCAGCAGCTTAGGGGCTAGCGGTTCATACAATGAGCAGTTCTTC.

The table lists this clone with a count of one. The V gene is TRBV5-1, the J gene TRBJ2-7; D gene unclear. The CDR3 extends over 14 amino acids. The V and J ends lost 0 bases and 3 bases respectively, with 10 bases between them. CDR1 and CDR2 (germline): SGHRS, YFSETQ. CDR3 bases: TGCGCCAGCAGCTTGGCCTCTGGCGGCTACGAGCAGTACTTC. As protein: CASSLASGGYEQYF.

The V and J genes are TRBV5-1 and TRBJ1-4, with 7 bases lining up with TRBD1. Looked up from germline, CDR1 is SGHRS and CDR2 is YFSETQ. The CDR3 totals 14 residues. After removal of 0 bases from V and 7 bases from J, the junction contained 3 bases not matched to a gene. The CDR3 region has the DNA TGCGCCAGCAGCTTGGAGGGGGCGGGTGAAAAACTGTTTTTT. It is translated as CASSLEGAGEKLFF.

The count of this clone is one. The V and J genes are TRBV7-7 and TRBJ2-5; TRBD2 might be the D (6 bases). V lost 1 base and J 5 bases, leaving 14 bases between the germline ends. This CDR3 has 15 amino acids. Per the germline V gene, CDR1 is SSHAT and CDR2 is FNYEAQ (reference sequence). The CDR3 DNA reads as TGTGCCAGCAGCTTAGACGGGGGAAGCTGGGAGACCCAGTACTTC. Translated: CASSLDGGSWETQYF.

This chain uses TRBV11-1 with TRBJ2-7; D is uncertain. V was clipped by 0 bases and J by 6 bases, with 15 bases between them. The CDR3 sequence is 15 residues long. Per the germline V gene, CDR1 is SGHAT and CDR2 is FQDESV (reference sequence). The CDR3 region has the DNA TGTGCCAGCAGCTTAGCCGCGAGAATGGAAATCGAGCAGTACTTC. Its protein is CASSLAARMEIEQYF. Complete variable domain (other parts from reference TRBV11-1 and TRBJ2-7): EAEVAQSPRYKITEKSQAVAFWCDPISGHATLYWYRQILGQGPELLVQFQDESVVDDSQLPKDRFSAERLKGVDSTLKIQPAELGDSAMYLCASSLAARMEIEQYFGPGTRLTVT.

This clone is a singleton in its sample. The CDR3 nucleotides are TGTGCCAGCAGCTTAAGGGCAGGGAACACCGGGGAGCTGTTTTTT. This codes for CASSLRAGNTGELFF. V gene TRBV11-2 combines with J gene TRBJ2-2; D ambiguous. This CDR3 spans 15 amino acids. CDR1 SGHAT and CDR2 FQNNGV come from the germline V gene. V was cut by 2 bases and J by 1 base, with 8 bases left in between.

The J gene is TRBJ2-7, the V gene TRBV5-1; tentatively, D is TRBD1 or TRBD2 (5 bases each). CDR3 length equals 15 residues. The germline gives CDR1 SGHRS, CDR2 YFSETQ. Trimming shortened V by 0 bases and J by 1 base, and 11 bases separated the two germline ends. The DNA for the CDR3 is TGCGCCAGCAGCTTGGGGGGGACCGCGTCCTACGAGCAGTACTTC. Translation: CASSLGGTASYEQYF.

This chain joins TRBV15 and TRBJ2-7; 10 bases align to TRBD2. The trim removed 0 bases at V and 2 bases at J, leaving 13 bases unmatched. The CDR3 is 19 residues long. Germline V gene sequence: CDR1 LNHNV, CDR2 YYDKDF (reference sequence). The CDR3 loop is CATSRDRLAGDLRPYEQYF. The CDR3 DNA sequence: TGTGCCACCAGCAGAGATAGGCTAGCGGGAGATTTGCGCCCCTACGAGCAGTACTTC.

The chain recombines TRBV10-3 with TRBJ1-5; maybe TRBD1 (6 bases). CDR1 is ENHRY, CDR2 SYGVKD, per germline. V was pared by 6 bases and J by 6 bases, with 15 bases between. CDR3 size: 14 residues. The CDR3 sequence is CAIRGGGEGQPQHF. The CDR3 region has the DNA TGTGCCATCAGGGGAGGGGGAGAGGGTCAGCCCCAGCATTTT.

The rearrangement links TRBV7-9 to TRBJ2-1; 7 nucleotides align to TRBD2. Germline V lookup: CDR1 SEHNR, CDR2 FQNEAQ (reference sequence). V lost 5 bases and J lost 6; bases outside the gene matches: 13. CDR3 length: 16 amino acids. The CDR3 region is CASSPGGGGISNEQFF. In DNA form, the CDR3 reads TGTGCCAGCAGCCCGGGGGGTGGCGGGATCTCCAATGAGCAGTTCTTC.

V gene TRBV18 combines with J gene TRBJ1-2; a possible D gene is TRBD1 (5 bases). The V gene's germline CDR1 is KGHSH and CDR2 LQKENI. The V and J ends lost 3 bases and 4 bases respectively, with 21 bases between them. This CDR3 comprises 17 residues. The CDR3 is CASSPGAGSHGGYGYTF. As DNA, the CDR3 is TGTGCCAGCTCACCTGGTGCAGGGTCTCACGGGGGCTATGGCTACACCTTC.

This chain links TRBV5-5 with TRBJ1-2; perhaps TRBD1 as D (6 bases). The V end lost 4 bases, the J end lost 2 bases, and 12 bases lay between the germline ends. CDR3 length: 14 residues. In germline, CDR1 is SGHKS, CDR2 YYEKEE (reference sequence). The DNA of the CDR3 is TGTGCCAGCAGCCGCCGAGGGGGGAACTATGGCTACACCTTC. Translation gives CASSRRGGNYGYTF.

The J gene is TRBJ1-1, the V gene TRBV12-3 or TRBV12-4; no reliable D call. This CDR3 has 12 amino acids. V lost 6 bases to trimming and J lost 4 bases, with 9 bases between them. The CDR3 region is CASSWRPTEAFF. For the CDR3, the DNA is TGTGCCAGCAGCTGGCGACCCACTGAAGCTTTCTTT.

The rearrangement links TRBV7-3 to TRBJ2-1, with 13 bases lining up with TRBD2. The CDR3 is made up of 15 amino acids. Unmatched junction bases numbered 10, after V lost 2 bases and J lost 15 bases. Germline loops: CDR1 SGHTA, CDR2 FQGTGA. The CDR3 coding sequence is TGTGCCAGCAGCTTATTAGGGACTAGCGGGGACGCCCGGTTCTTC. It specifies CASSLLGTSGDARFF.

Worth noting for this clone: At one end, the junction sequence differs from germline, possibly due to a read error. The CDR3 region has the DNA TGCACTTCTTGGGGCGACACCGGGGAGCTGTTTTTT. This encodes CTSWGDTGELFF. The chain combines TRBV6-5 with TRBJ2-2, with a tentative D call TRBD1 (5 bases). CDR1 is MNHEY, CDR2 SVGAGI, per germline. The CDR3 totals 12 residues.

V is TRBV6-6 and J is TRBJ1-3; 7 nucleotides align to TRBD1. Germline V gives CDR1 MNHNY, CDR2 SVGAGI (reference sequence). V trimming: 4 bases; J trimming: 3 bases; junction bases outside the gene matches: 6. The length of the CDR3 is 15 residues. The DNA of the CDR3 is TGTGCCAGCAGTTCCCGACAGGGCGGTGGAAACACCATATATTTT. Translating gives CASSSRQGGGNTIYF.

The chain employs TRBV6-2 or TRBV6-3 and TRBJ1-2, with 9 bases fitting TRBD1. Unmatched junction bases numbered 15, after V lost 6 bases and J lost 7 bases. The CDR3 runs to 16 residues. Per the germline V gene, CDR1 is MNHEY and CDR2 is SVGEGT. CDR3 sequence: CASSPGQGMLGRGYTF. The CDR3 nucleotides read TGTGCCAGCAGCCCCGGACAGGGGATGCTGGGGCGTGGCTACACCTTC.

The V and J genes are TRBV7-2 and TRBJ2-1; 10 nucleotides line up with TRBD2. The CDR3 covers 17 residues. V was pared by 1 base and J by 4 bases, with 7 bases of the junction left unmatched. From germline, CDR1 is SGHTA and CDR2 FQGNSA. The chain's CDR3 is CASSLVSLAGAYNEQFF. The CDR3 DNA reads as TGTGCCAGCAGCTTAGTTTCGCTAGCGGGAGCGTACAATGAGCAGTTCTTC.

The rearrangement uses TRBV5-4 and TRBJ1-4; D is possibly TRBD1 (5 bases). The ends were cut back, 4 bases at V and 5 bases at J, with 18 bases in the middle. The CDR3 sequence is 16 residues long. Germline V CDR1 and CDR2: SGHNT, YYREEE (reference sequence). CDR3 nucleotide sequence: TGTGCCAGCAGCCCGCGGGGTGGGACGCCCAATGAAAAACTGTTTTTT. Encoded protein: CASSPRGGTPNEKLFF.

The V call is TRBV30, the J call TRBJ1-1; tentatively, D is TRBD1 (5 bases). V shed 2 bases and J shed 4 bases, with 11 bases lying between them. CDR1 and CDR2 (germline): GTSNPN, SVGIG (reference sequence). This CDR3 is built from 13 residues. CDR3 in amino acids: CAWSFWGITEAFF. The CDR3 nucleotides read TGTGCCTGGAGTTTTTGGGGGATCACTGAAGCTTTCTTT.

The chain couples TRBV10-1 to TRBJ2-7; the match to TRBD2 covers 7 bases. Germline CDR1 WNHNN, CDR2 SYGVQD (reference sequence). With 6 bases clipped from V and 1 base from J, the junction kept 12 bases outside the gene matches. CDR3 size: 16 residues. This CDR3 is CASRWDVGGSSYEQYF. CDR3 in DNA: TGCGCCAGCAGATGGGACGTTGGCGGGAGTTCCTACGAGCAGTACTTC.

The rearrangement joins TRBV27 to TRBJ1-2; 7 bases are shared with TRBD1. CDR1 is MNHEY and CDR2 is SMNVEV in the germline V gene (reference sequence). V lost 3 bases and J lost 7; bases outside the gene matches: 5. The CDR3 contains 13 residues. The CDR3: CASSFSDRAGYTF. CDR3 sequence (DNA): TGTGCCAGCAGTTTTTCAGACAGGGCTGGCTACACCTTC.

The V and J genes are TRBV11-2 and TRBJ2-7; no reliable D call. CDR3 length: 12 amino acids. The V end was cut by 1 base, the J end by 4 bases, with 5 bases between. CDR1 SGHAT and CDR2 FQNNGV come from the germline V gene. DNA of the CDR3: TGTGCCAGCAGCTTAGCCTGGTACGAGCAGTACTTC. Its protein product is CASSLAWYEQYF.

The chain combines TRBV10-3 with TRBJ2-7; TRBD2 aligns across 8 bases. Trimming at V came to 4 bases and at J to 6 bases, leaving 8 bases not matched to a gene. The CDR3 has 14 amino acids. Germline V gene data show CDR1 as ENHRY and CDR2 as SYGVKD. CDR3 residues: CAISAGGTSSEQYF. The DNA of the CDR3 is TGTGCCATCAGTGCCGGCGGGACTAGTAGCGAGCAGTACTTC.

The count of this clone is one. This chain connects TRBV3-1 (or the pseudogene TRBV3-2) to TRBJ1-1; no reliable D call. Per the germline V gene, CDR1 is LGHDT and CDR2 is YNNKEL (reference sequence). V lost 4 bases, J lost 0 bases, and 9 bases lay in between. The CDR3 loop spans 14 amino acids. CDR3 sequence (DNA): TGTGCCAGCAGCCCTCCCACCATGAACACTGAAGCTTTCTTT. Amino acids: CASSPPTMNTEAFF.

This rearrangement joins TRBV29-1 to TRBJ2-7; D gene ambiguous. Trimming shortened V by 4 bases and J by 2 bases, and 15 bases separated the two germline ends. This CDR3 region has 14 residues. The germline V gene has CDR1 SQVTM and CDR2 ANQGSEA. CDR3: CSVGSAVATYEQYF. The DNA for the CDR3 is TGCAGCGTTGGCTCGGCTGTAGCTACCTACGAGCAGTACTTC.

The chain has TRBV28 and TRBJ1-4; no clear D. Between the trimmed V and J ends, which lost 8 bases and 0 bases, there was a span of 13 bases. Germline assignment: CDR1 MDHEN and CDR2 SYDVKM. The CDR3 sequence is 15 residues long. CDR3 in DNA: TGTGCCAGCCGCGGTAACAGAGCAACTAATGAAAAACTGTTTTTT. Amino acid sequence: CASRGNRATNEKLFF.

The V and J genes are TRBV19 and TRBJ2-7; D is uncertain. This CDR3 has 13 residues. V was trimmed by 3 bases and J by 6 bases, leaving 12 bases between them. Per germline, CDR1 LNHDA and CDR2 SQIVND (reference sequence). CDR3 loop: CASSMAGRTEQYF. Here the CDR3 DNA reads TGTGCCAGTAGTATGGCCGGTCGCACCGAGCAGTACTTC.

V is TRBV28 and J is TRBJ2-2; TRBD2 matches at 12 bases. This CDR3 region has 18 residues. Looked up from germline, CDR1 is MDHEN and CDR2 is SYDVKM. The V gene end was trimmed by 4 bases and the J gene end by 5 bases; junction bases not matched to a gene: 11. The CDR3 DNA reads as TGTGCCAGCAGTTCGTCCGCGACTAGCGGGAGAGGAACCGGGGAGCTGTTTTTT. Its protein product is CASSSSATSGRGTGELFF.

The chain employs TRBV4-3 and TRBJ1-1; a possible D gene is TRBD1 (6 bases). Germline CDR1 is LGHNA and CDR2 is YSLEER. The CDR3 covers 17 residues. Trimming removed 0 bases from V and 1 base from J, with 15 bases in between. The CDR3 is CASSQELGGGSNTEAFF. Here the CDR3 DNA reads TGCGCCAGCAGCCAAGAATTGGGAGGGGGATCGAACACTGAAGCTTTCTTT.

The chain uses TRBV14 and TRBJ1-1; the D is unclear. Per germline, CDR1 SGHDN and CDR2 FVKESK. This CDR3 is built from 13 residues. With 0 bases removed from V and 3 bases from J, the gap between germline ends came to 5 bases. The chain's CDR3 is CASSQDMYTEAFF. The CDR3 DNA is TGTGCCAGCAGCCAAGATATGTACACTGAAGCTTTCTTT.